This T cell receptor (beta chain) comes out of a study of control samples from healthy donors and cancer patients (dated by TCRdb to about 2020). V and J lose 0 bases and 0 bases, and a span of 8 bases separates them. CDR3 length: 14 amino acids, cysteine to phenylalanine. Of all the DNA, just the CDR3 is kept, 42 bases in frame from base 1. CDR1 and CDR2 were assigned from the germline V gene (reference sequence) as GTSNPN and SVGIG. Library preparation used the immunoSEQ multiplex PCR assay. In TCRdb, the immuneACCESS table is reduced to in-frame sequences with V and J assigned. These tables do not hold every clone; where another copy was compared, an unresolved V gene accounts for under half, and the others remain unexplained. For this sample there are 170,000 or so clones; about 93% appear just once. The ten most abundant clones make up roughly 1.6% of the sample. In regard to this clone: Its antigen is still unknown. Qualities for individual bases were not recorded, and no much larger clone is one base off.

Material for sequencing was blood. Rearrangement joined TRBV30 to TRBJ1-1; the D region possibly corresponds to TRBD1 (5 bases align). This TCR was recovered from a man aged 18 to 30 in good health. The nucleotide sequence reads TGTGCCTGGAGTGTAGGGGTGTTGAACACTGAAGCTTTCTTT. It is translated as CAWSVGVLNTEAFF.